This passage covers 11 T cell receptor beta chains from one sample sequenced in a study of blood T cell repertoires in COVID-19. The repertoire was sequenced with immunoSEQ multiplex PCR; TCRdb's copy has only in-frame clones and lacks some. Here the sample spans fewer than 400,000 clones, around 87% being singletons. Sequencing was performed on peripheral blood. These receptors all stem from a human donor in a cohort sampled during active COVID-19.

The chain combines TRBV19 with TRBJ1-1; 9 bases match TRBD1. Germline values: CDR1 LNHDA, CDR2 SQIVND (reference sequence). With 6 bases clipped from V and 4 bases from J, the junction kept 3 bases outside the gene matches. The CDR3 is made up of 13 amino acids. The CDR3 protein is CASRGQGPTEAFF. DNA for the CDR3: TGTGCCAGTAGGGGACAGGGTCCCACTGAAGCTTTCTTT.

This clone appeared a few times. The V and J genes are TRBV5-4 and TRBJ2-7, with a tentative D call TRBD1 (5 bases). V was pared by 0 bases and J by 1 base, with 11 bases between. The germline V gene encodes CDR1 SGHNT and CDR2 YYREEE (reference sequence). CDR3 length equals 15 residues. The CDR3 region is CASSLGQGSSYEQYF. CDR3 DNA sequence: TGTGCCAGCAGCTTGGGGCAGGGTAGTTCCTACGAGCAGTACTTC.

The CDR3 DNA is TGCGCCAGCAGCCCGGCGGGACAGCCCTATGGCTACACCTTC. As protein: CASSPAGQPYGYTF. V gene TRBV5-1 combines with J gene TRBJ1-2; 7 bases fit TRBD1. V lost 4 bases to trimming and J lost 4 bases; unmatched junction nucleotides: 7. CDR1 SGHRS and CDR2 YFSETQ come from the germline V gene. The CDR3 runs 14 residues.

The chain recombines TRBV7-8 with TRBJ1-2, with a possible D match to TRBD1 (6 bases). The CDR3 is 12 amino acids. The germline gives CDR1 SGHVS, CDR2 FQNEAQ. The germline V and J ends were trimmed by 3 bases and 7 bases, with 9 bases remaining between them. Here the CDR3 reads CASSFQGIGYTF. CDR3 DNA: TGTGCCAGCAGCTTTCAGGGGATTGGCTACACCTTC. Looking up the rest from reference TRBV7-8 and TRBJ1-2 gives the full variable domain: GAGVSQSPRYKVAKRGQDVALRCDPISGHVSLFWYQQALGQGPEFLTYFQNEAQLDKSGLPSDRFFAERPEGSVSTLKIQRTQQEDSAVYLCASSFQGIGYTFGSGTRLTVV.

This clone has a single count. The chain combines TRBV20-1 with TRBJ2-5; 9 nucleotides agree with TRBD2. The length of the CDR3 is 11 residues. Trimming took 5 bases from V and 8 from J; bases not matched to a gene: 3. The germline CDR1 and CDR2 sequences are DFQATT and SNEGSKA (reference sequence). DNA for the CDR3: TGCAGTGCTCGCGGGGGGGGAACCCAGTACTTC. Its protein is CSARGGGTQYF.

The chain employs TRBV15 and TRBJ2-5; perhaps TRBD1 as D (5 bases). Germline assignment: CDR1 LNHNV and CDR2 YYDKDF (reference sequence). Trimming removed 0 bases at V and 5 bases at J, with 7 bases between. CDR3 length equals 13 residues. The CDR3 spells CATSRDHRETQYF. CDR3 DNA: TGTGCCACCAGCAGAGATCACAGGGAGACCCAGTACTTC.

This chain connects TRBV6-6 to TRBJ1-1; D not resolved. CDR1 is MNHNY and CDR2 is SVGAGI in the germline V gene (reference sequence). The CDR3 is 12 amino acids. Trimming cost V 6 bases and J 3 bases, with 8 bases left between them. The CDR3 spells CASSEEDTEAFF. CDR3 DNA: TGTGCCAGCAGCGAGGAAGACACTGAAGCTTTCTTT.

This sequence joins TRBV30 and TRBJ2-4, with D possibly TRBD1 on 5 matching bases. This CDR3 region has 13 residues. V was shortened by 3 bases and J by 6 bases, with 12 bases between the two germline ends. CDR1 and CDR2 (germline): GTSNPN, SVGIG (reference sequence). CDR3 sequence reads: CAWSALQANIQYF. DNA of the CDR3: TGTGCCTGGAGCGCCCTACAGGCAAACATTCAGTACTTC.

The CDR3 coding sequence is TGTGCCAGCAGCTTAAGTGCTAGCGTCACCTACGAGCAGTACTTC. It yields the protein CASSLSASVTYEQYF. The chain recombines TRBV7-9 with TRBJ2-7; D perhaps matches TRBD2 (6 bases). Germline V gene lookup returns CDR1 SEHNR and CDR2 FQNEAQ (reference sequence). The CDR3 extends over 15 amino acids. V lost 2 bases to trimming and J lost 2 bases, with 13 bases between them.

The rearrangement joins TRBV10-3 to TRBJ1-5; 9 nucleotides line up with TRBD1. CDR1 and CDR2 from the germline V gene are ENHRY and SYGVKD. Unmatched junction bases numbered 5, after V lost 4 bases and J lost 4 bases. This CDR3 has 15 amino acids. CDR3 region: CAISAQGAKNQPQHF. CDR3 nucleotide sequence: TGTGCCATCAGTGCACAGGGGGCTAAGAATCAGCCCCAGCATTTT.

The V gene is TRBV9, the J gene TRBJ2-3; 13 bases are shared with TRBD2. Trimming removed 0 bases from V and 6 bases from J; junction bases left unmatched: 4. Germline V gene data show CDR1 as SGDLS and CDR2 as YYNGEE. There are 16 residues in the CDR3. The CDR3 region is CASSVGLAGGGDTQYF. The CDR3 region has the DNA TGTGCCAGCAGCGTAGGACTAGCGGGGGGCGGGGATACGCAGTATTTT.